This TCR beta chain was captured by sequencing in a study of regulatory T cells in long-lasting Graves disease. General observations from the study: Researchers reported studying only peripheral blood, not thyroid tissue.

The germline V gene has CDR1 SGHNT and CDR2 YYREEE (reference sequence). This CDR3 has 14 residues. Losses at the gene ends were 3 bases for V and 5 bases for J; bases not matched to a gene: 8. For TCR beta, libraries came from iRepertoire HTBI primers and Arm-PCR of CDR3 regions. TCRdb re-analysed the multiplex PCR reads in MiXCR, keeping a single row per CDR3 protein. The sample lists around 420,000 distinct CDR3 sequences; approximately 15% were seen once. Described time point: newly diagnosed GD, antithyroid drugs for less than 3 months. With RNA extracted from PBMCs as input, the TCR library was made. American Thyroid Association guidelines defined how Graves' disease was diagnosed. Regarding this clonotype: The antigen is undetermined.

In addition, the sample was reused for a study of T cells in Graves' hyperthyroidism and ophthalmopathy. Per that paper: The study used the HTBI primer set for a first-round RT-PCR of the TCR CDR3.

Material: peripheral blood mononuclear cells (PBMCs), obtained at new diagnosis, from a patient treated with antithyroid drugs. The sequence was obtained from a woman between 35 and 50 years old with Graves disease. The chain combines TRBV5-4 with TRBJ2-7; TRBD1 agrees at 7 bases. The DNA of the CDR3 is TGTGCCAGCAGCTGGAGCGACAGGGTCCACGAGCAGTACTTC. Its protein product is CASSWSDRVHEQYF.